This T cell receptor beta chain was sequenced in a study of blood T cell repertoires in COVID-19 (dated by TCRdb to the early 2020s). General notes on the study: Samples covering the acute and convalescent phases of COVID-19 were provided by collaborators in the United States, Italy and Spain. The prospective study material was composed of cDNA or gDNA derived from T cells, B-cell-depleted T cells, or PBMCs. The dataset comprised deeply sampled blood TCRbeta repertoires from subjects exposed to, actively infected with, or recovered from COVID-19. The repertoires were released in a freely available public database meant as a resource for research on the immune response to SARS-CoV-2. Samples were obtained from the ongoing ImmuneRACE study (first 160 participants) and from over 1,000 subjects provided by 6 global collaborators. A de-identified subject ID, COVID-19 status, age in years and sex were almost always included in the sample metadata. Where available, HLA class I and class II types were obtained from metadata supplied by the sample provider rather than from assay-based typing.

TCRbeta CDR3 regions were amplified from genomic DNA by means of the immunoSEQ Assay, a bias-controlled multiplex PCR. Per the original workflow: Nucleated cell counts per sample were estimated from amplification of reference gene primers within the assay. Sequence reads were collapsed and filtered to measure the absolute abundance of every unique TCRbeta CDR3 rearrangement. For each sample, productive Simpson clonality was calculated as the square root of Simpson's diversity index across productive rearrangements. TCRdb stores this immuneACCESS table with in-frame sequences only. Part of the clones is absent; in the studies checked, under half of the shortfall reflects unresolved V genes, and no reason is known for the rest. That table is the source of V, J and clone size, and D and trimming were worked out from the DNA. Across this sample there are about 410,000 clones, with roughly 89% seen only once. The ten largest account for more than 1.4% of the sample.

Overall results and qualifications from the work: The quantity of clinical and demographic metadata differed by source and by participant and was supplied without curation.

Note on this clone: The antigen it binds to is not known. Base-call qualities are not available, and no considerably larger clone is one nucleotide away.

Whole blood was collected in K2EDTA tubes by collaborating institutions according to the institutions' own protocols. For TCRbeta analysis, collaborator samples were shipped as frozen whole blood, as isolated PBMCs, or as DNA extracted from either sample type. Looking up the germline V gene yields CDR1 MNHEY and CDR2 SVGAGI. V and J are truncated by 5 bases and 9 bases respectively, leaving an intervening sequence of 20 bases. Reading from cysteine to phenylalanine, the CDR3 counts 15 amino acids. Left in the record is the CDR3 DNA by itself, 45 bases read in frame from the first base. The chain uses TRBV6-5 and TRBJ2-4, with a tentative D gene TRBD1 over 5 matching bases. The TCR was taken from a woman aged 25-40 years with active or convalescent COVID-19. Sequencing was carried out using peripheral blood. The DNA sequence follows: TGTGCCAGCAGTCAGTACCAGGGAATCTCTTCCATTCAGTACTTC. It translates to CASSQYQGISSIQYF.